Following are 28 T cell receptor beta chains from one sample sequenced in a study of CD8 T cells in Susac syndrome. RNA amounts of 0.5 to 1 ug underwent reverse transcription with random hexamers. TCRdb passed the immunoSEQ multiplex PCR reads through MiXCR, listing each CDR3 protein once. This table has about 120,000 distinct CDR3 sequences, around 94% appearing once. The specimen was CD8+ T cells from PBMCs. The origin of the receptors is a human donor with Susac syndrome.

The rearrangement links TRBV5-6 to TRBJ2-2, with 7 bases matching TRBD2. Germline assignment: CDR1 SGHDT and CDR2 YYEEEE. J lost 6 bases, V lost 3 bases, and 14 bases had no gene match. This CDR3 has 17 amino acids. This CDR3 is CASSSDWRAAGAGELFF. In nucleotides, the CDR3 is TGTGCCAGCAGCTCCGATTGGAGGGCGGCGGGAGCCGGGGAGCTGTTTTTT. Combining the CDR3 with reference TRBV5-6 and TRBJ2-2 gives the whole variable domain DAGVTQSPTHLIKTRGQQVTLRCSPKSGHDTVSWYQQALGQGPQFIFQYYEEEERQRGNFPDRFSGHQFPNYSSELNVNALLLGDSALYLCASSSDWRAAGAGELFFGEGSRLTVL.

The J gene is TRBJ1-1, the V gene TRBV6-6, with a possible D match to TRBD1 (6 bases). The CDR3 is 12 amino acids. Germline loops: CDR1 MNHNY, CDR2 SVGAGI (reference sequence). V was pared by 11 bases and J by 6 bases, with 16 bases between. CDR3 nucleotide sequence: TGTGCCTCCGGGCAGGGGAGGCCTGAAGCTTTCTTT. Protein product: CASGQGRPEAFF.

This clonotype was recorded only once. DNA for the CDR3: TGTGCCAGTAGTCCTCCCTTTAGCAATCAGCCCCAGCATTTT. As protein: CASSPPFSNQPQHF. The chain recombines TRBV19 with TRBJ1-5; D gene ambiguous. This CDR3 is 14 amino acids long. The V and J ends lost 5 bases and 0 bases respectively, with 8 bases between them. CDR1 and CDR2 from the germline V gene are LNHDA and SQIVND (reference sequence).

This chain connects TRBV29-1 to TRBJ1-1; a weak D match, TRBD1 (5 bases). The CDR3 length is 13 residues. Germline CDR1 is SQVTM and CDR2 is ANQGSEA. Trimming pared 3 bases from V and 4 bases from J, leaving 12 bases between. The CDR3 sequence is CSVDTTGGTEAFF. CDR3 nucleotides: TGCAGCGTTGATACCACGGGGGGCACTGAAGCTTTCTTT.

The chain recombines TRBV13 with TRBJ2-1, with no clear D. This CDR3 has 14 amino acids. The germline CDR1 and CDR2 sequences are PRHDT and FYEKMQ (reference sequence). V gave up 5 bases and J gave up 4 bases, with 12 bases separating them. The CDR3: CASSPAHPYNEQFF. The CDR3 DNA is TGTGCCAGCAGCCCGGCCCACCCATACAATGAGCAGTTCTTC.

The chain recombines TRBV28 with TRBJ2-2; D may be TRBD1 (6 bases). This CDR3 has 13 amino acids. V lost 5 bases, J lost 10 bases, and 14 bases lay in between. CDR1 and CDR2 (germline): MDHEN, SYDVKM. The chain's CDR3 is CASSEPRGVELFF. The CDR3 region has the DNA TGTGCCAGCAGTGAGCCCAGGGGTGTGGAGCTGTTTTTT. Looking up the rest from reference TRBV28 and TRBJ2-2 gives the full variable domain: DVKVTQSSRYLVKRTGEKVFLECVQDMDHENMFWYRQDPGLGLRLIYFSYDVKMKEKGDIPEGYSVSREKKERFSLILESASTNQTSMYLCASSEPRGVELFFGEGSRLTVL.

V is TRBV11-1 and J is TRBJ2-7, with TRBD1 identical over 10 bases. The CDR3 is 15 residues long. The germline V gene has CDR1 SGHAT and CDR2 FQDESV (reference sequence). V was clipped by 5 bases and J by 3 bases; unmatched bases: 7. The CDR3 loop reads CASSPAGTGDYEQYF. In DNA, the CDR3 is TGTGCCAGCAGCCCAGCCGGGACAGGGGACTACGAGCAGTACTTC.

This clonotype was counted a single time. This chain uses TRBV20-1 with TRBJ1-1; no definite D call. The V end lost 4 bases, the J end lost 1 base, and 10 bases lay between the germline ends. Germline V gives CDR1 DFQATT, CDR2 SNEGSKA (reference sequence). The CDR3 loop spans 13 amino acids. The CDR3 loop reads CSAIDIPNTEAFF. In DNA form, the CDR3 reads TGCAGTGCTATCGACATCCCGAACACTGAAGCTTTCTTT.

J is TRBJ2-2 and V is TRBV4-3, with a weak D call TRBD2 (6 bases). V was clipped by 3 bases and J by 2 bases, with 16 bases between them. The germline gives CDR1 LGHNA, CDR2 YSLEER. This CDR3 contains 17 residues. CDR3 nucleotide sequence: TGCGCCAGCAGCCAGGACCCTGGACTACATAACACCGGGGAGCTGTTTTTT. This translates into CASSQDPGLHNTGELFF.

The gene calls are TRBV9 and TRBJ1-4; TRBD1 matches 7 bases. The germline gives CDR1 SGDLS, CDR2 YYNGEE. Germline trimming cut 0 bases from V and 7 bases from J; bases unmatched to any gene: 6. This CDR3 has 15 residues. CDR3 loop: CASSVENRGGEKLFF. CDR3 sequence (DNA): TGTGCCAGCAGCGTAGAGAACAGGGGAGGTGAAAAACTGTTTTTT. The variable domain in full, completed from reference TRBV9 and TRBJ1-4, reads DSGVTQTPKHLITATGQRVTLRCSPRSGDLSVYWYQQSLDQGLQFLIQYYNGEERAKGNILERFSAQQFPDLHSELNLSSLELGDSALYFCASSVENRGGEKLFFGSGTQLSVL.

V gene TRBV12-3 or TRBV12-4 combines with J gene TRBJ1-2; D is perhaps TRBD1 (6 bases). Trimming took 7 bases from V and 5 from J, leaving 17 bases between them. The CDR3 totals 14 residues. DNA of the CDR3: TGTGCCAGCATGGAGGACAGCGGTCGGTATGGCTACACCTTC. Translating it yields CASMEDSGRYGYTF.

This CDR3 is CASSPLAGGETQYF. The DNA of the CDR3 is TGTGCCAGCAGCCCCCTAGCTGGCGGGGAGACCCAGTACTTC. The chain carries TRBV28 and TRBJ2-5; D may be TRBD2 (5 bases). This CDR3 is 14 amino acids long. Germline V gene sequence: CDR1 MDHEN, CDR2 SYDVKM. Trimming shortened V by 6 bases and J by 5 bases, and 16 bases separated the two germline ends.

This chain's CDR3 is CSDVKPRPGVINTEAFF. The DNA for the CDR3 is TGCAGCGATGTAAAACCCCGGCCGGGAGTAATAAACACTGAAGCTTTCTTT. The chain combines TRBV29-1 with TRBJ1-1; D ambiguous. Germline V lookup: CDR1 SQVTM, CDR2 ANQGSEA. This CDR3 is built from 17 residues. V was cut by 7 bases and J by 2 bases, with 26 bases left in between.

The V gene is TRBV5-1, the J gene TRBJ2-1, with a weak D call TRBD2 (5 bases). The CDR3 loop spans 17 amino acids. V was shortened by 0 bases and J by 8 bases, with 21 bases between the two germline ends. Germline assignment: CDR1 SGHRS and CDR2 YFSETQ. Here the CDR3 reads CASSLVGALTATDEQFF. In DNA, the CDR3 is TGCGCCAGCAGCTTGGTGGGAGCCCTAACGGCGACGGATGAGCAGTTCTTC.

The chain has TRBV18 and TRBJ1-2; the D is unclear. V shed 0 bases and J shed 8 bases, with 13 bases lying between them. Germline V gene sequence: CDR1 KGHSH, CDR2 LQKENI. The CDR3 extends over 14 amino acids. The CDR3 is CASSPPFGYRGYTF. The CDR3 DNA reads as TGTGCCAGCTCACCACCGTTTGGTTATAGGGGCTACACCTTC.

This chain connects TRBV20-1 to TRBJ2-7, with 15 bases identical to TRBD2. This CDR3 has 15 residues. The ends lost 2 bases at V and 5 bases at J; junction bases unmatched: 4. Looked up from germline, CDR1 is DFQATT and CDR2 is SNEGSKA (reference sequence). The CDR3 coding sequence is TGCAGTGCTAGAAGTGGACTAGCGGGAGGGCACGAGCAGTACTTC. It translates to CSARSGLAGGHEQYF.

This clonotype was detected once. The CDR3 spells CSVVVGQLVNTEAFF. CDR3 nucleotides: TGCAGCGTTGTTGTAGGACAGTTAGTGAACACTGAAGCTTTCTTT. The V and J genes are TRBV29-1 and TRBJ1-1, with D maybe TRBD1 (6 bases). Trimming shortened V by 4 bases and J by 0 bases, and 15 bases separated the two germline ends. The germline CDR1 and CDR2 sequences are SQVTM and ANQGSEA. The CDR3 is made up of 15 amino acids.

This chain links TRBV18 with TRBJ2-3; no clear D. Between the trimmed V and J ends, which lost 1 base and 7 bases, there was a span of 12 bases. Germline V lookup: CDR1 KGHSH, CDR2 LQKENI. The CDR3 is made up of 14 amino acids. The CDR3 loop reads CASSPRLPLNTQYF. The CDR3 region has the DNA TGTGCCAGCTCACCACGCTTACCGTTGAATACGCAGTATTTT.

The chain carries TRBV20-1 and TRBJ2-1; 11 bases line up with TRBD2. This CDR3 region has 14 residues. Germline V lookup: CDR1 DFQATT, CDR2 SNEGSKA (reference sequence). V gave up 5 bases and J gave up 6 bases; unmatched junction bases: 6. The CDR3 DNA reads as TGCAGTGCTGGAATAGCGGGAGGGTTCAATGAGCAGTTCTTC. Translating gives CSAGIAGGFNEQFF.

DNA for the CDR3: TGTGCTAGTGGTCCCCCGACACTGAACACTGAAGCTTTCTTT. Translation: CASGPPTLNTEAFF. This chain connects TRBV12-5 to TRBJ1-1; D is unclear. Germline assignment: CDR1 LGHNT and CDR2 FRNRAP. CDR3 length equals 14 residues. Trimming took 5 bases from V and 0 from J, leaving 10 bases between them.

The chain joins TRBV7-9 to TRBJ2-1, with D possibly being TRBD1 or TRBD2 (6 bases each). This CDR3 contains 11 residues. The V and J ends lost 4 bases and 12 bases respectively, with 10 bases between them. CDR1 is SEHNR, CDR2 FQNEAQ, per germline (reference sequence). The CDR3 bases are TGTGCCAGCAGCTCAGAGGGGGGGCAGTTCTTC. Protein sequence: CASSSEGGQFF.

This chain uses TRBV30 with TRBJ2-3, with no clear D. The V end was cut by 1 base, the J end by 3 bases, with 5 bases between. In germline, CDR1 is GTSNPN, CDR2 SVGIG (reference sequence). The CDR3 contains 12 residues. The CDR3 reads CAWSAGTDTQYF. Here the CDR3 DNA reads TGTGCCTGGAGTGCCGGGACAGATACGCAGTATTTT.

The chain recombines TRBV5-6 with TRBJ2-3; D may be TRBD1 or TRBD2 (5 bases each). The V end lost 0 bases, the J end lost 6 bases, and 17 bases lay between the germline ends. In germline, CDR1 is SGHDT, CDR2 YYEEEE. This CDR3 has 16 amino acids. The CDR3 reads CASSLDLGPKRDTQYF. CDR3 DNA sequence: TGTGCCAGCAGCTTGGATCTGGGACCAAAAAGGGATACGCAGTATTTT.

The rearrangement uses TRBV10-2 and TRBJ2-5; D is perhaps TRBD1 (5 bases). CDR3 length: 14 residues. The ends were cut back, 3 bases at V and 5 bases at J, with 13 bases in the middle. Per germline, CDR1 WSHSY and CDR2 SAAADI. CDR3 nucleotide sequence: TGCGCCAGCAGTGAAACAGGCCAGGTGGAGACCCAGTACTTC. Translated: CASSETGQVETQYF.

This rearrangement joins TRBV5-1 to TRBJ2-7, with D perhaps matching TRBD2 (6 bases). Germline V gives CDR1 SGHRS, CDR2 YFSETQ. This CDR3 is 16 amino acids long. V was cut by 0 bases and J by 1 base, with 14 bases left in between. DNA for the CDR3: TGCGCCAGCAGCTTGGGCGCTCCTGGGAGGTCCTACGAGCAGTACTTC. Its translation: CASSLGAPGRSYEQYF. The complete variable domain, with remaining parts taken from reference TRBV5-1 and TRBJ2-7, reads KAGVTQTPRYLIKTRGQQVTLSCSPISGHRSVSWYQQTPGQGLQFLFEYFSETQRNKGNFPGRFSGRQFSNSRSEMNVSTLELGDSALYLCASSLGAPGRSYEQYFGPGTRLTVT.

The chain joins TRBV4-1 to TRBJ2-1; 10 bases line up with TRBD2. The CDR3 runs 16 residues. CDR1 MGHRA and CDR2 YSYEKL come from the germline V gene. V lost 6 bases, J lost 0 bases, and 5 bases stayed unmatched. The CDR3 DNA reads as TGCGCCAGCAGTCTAGCGGGAGCCAGCTCCTACAATGAGCAGTTCTTC. Amino acids: CASSLAGASSYNEQFF.

This clonotype occurred once. The chain carries TRBV10-3 and TRBJ2-7, with D possibly called TRBD1 or TRBD2 (6 bases each). The V gene's germline CDR1 is ENHRY and CDR2 SYGVKD. The CDR3 sequence is 13 residues long. The V gene lost 8 bases and the J gene lost 3 bases, with 14 bases spanning the gap. The CDR3 here is CAIRGDIFYEQYF. CDR3 DNA sequence: TGTGCCATCCGCGGGGACATTTTCTACGAGCAGTACTTC.

This chain connects TRBV29-1 to TRBJ2-2; D remains ambiguous. Germline CDR1 is SQVTM and CDR2 is ANQGSEA. This CDR3 has 11 residues. The V end lost 4 bases, the J end lost 7 bases, and 7 bases lay between the germline ends. The CDR3 region has the DNA TGCAGCGTTGTACGCGGCGGGGAGCTGTTTTTT. As protein: CSVVRGGELFF.